This TCR beta chain is drawn from a study of spatial heterogeneity in lung cancer. Whole-study findings and limits: Tracking of tumor mutation counts was seen in expanded intratumoral alpha and beta TCR counts.

Via MiXCR, TCRdb re-called the 5' RACE reads, giving one row per CDR3 protein. This sample yields about 8,800 distinct CDR3 sequences, of which 4.5% are seen a single time; about 9.9% belongs to the top ten. This clonotype counts as medium-sized (0.01 to 0.1%). Its antigen is unidentified. Germline trimming cut 4 bases from V and 9 bases from J; bases unmatched to any gene: 10. Germline V gene data show CDR1 as SGHRS and CDR2 as YFSETQ. The CDR3 extends over 14 amino acids. The sample's time point: sample taken at primary tumor resection. Sequenced material: lung tumor tissue, taken at surgery. This TCR was sampled from a female donor with early-stage non-small cell lung cancer. The chain couples TRBV5-1 to TRBJ2-1; 7 bases align to TRBD2. The CDR3 loop reads CASSVQWGLIEQFF. In nucleotides, the CDR3 is TGCGCCAGCAGCGTACAGTGGGGACTAATTGAGCAGTTCTTC.